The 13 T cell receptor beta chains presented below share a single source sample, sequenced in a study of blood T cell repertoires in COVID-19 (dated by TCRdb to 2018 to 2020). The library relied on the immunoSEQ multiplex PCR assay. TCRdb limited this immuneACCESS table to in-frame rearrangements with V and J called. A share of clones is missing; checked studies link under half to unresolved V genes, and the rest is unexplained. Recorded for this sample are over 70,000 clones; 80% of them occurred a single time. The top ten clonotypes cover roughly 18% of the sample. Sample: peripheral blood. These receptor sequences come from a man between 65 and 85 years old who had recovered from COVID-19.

CDR3 in DNA: TGTGCCAGTAGTATAACCGGGAGAGAAACCGGGGAGCTGTTTTTT. Protein product: CASSITGRETGELFF. The J gene is TRBJ2-2, the V gene TRBV19; a weak D match, TRBD2 (6 bases). Germline-derived CDR1 and CDR2 are LNHDA and SQIVND (reference sequence). V lost 2 bases and J lost 5, with 12 bases in between. There are 15 residues in the CDR3.

The CDR3 sequence is CASSLASGQGVNEQFF. CDR3 in DNA: TGTGCCAGCAGCTTAGCGTCTGGACAGGGGGTCAATGAGCAGTTCTTC. This chain links TRBV7-9 with TRBJ2-1, with 10 nucleotides matching TRBD1. Germline CDR1 SEHNR, CDR2 FQNEAQ (reference sequence). The CDR3 has 16 amino acids. Trimming cost V 0 bases and J 6 bases; bases outside gene matches: 5. Full variable domain (outside the CDR3, taken from reference TRBV7-9 and TRBJ2-1): DTGVSQNPRHKITKRGQNVTFRCDPISEHNRLYWYRQTLGQGPEFLTYFQNEAQLEKSRLLSDRFSAERPKGSFSTLEIQRTEQGDSAMYLCASSLASGQGVNEQFFGPGTRLTVL.

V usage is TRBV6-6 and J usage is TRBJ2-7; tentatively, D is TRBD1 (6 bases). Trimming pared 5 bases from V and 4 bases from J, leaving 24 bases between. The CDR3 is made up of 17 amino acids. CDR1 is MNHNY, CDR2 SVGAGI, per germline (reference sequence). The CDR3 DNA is TGTGCCAGCAGTCGGGACACTGCAACCCGACTCGGTTACGAGCAGTACTTC. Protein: CASSRDTATRLGYEQYF.

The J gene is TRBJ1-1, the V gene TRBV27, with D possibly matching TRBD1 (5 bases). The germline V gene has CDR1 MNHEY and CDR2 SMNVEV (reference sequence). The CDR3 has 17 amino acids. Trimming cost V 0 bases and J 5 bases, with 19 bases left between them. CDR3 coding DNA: TGTGCCAGCAGTTTATCCCCAGTCTGGGGACGGGGGACTGAAGCTTTCTTT. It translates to CASSLSPVWGRGTEAFF.

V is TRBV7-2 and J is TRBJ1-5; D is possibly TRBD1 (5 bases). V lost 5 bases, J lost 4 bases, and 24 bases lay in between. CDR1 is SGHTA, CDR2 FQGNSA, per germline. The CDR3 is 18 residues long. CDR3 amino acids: CASSPVAGLSRINQPQHF. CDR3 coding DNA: TGTGCCAGCAGCCCCGTGGCAGGGTTAAGTCGAATTAATCAGCCCCAGCATTTT.

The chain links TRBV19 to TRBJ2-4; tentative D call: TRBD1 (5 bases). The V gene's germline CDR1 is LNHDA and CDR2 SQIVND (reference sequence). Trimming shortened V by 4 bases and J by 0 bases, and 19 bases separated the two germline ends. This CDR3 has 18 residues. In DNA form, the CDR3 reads TGTGCCAGTAGTAGCTCTAATGGGGCCGATTTAGCCAAAAACATTCAGTACTTC. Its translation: CASSSSNGADLAKNIQYF.

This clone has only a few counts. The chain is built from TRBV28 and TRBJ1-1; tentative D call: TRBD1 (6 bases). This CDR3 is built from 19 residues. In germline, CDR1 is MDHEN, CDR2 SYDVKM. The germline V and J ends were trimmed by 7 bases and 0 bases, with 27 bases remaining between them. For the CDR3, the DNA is TGTGCCAGCATATCCCAGTGGATAAGGGGGAATCACATGAACACTGAAGCTTTCTTT. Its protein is CASISQWIRGNHMNTEAFF.

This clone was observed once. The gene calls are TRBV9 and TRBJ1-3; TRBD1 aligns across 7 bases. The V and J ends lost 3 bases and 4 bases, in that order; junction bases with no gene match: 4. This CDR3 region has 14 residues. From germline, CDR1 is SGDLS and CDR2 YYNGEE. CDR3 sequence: CASSAGTVGNTIYF. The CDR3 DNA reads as TGTGCCAGCAGCGCGGGGACAGTAGGAAACACCATATATTTT.

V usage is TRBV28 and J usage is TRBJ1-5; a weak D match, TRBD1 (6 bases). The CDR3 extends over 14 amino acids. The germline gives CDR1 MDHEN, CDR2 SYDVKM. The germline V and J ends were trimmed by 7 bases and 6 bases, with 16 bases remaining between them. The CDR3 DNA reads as TGTGCCAGCACCGCCCCCATAGGGGGTCAGCCCCAGCATTTT. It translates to CASTAPIGGQPQHF.

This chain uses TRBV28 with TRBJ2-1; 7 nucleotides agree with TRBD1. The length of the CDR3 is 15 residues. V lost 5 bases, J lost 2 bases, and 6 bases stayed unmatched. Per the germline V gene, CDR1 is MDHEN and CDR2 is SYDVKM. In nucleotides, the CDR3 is TGTGCCAGCAGTCCCCGGGACAGACCCTACAATGAGCAGTTCTTC. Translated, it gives CASSPRDRPYNEQFF.

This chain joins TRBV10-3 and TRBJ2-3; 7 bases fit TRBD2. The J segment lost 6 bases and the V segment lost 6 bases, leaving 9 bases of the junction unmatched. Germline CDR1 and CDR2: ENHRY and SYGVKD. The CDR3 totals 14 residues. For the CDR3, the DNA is TGTGCCATCAGGGGGGGAGCGGGGACCGATACGCAGTATTTT. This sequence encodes CAIRGGAGTDTQYF.

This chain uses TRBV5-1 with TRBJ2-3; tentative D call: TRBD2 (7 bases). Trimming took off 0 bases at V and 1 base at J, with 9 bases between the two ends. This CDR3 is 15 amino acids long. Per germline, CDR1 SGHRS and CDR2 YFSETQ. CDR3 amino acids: CASSLDGGRTDTQYF. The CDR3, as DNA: TGCGCCAGCAGCTTGGACGGGGGGCGCACAGATACGCAGTATTTT.

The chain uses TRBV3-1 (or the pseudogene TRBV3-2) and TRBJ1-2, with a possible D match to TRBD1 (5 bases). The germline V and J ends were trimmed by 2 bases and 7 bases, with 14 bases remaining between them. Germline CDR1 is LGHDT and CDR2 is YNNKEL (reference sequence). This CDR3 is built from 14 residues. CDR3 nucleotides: TGTGCCAGCAGCCAATTAAGCGACAGTTTTGGCTACACCTTC. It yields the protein CASSQLSDSFGYTF.